This T cell receptor beta chain was observed in a study of blood T cell repertoires in COVID-19. Looking at the study overall: COVID-19 samples from acute and convalescent phases originated in the United States, Italy and Spain. From T cells, B-cell-depleted T cells, or PBMCs came the material, which was cDNA or gDNA.

Per the authors' pipeline: Nucleated cell counts were estimated from reference gene primer amplification. TCRdb keeps only in-frame clones here, not all; method: immunoSEQ multiplex PCR. From that table come the V and J calls and clone size; the DNA was used to work out D and trimming. The table shows 250,000 to 350,000 clones, with roughly 87% occurring only once. Germline V gives CDR1 SQVTM, CDR2 ANQGSEA. This CDR3 comprises 15 residues. With V trimmed by 5 bases and J by 3 bases, 10 bases remained unmatched. Sample: peripheral blood. This TCR was recovered from a woman aged 45 to 65 who had recovered from COVID-19. The chain is built from TRBV29-1 and TRBJ1-1; TRBD1 matches 9 bases. The CDR3 DNA reads as TGCAGCGTTCCACAGGGGGCCAACATATACACTGAAGCTTTCTTT. It translates to CSVPQGANIYTEAFF.